This passage covers 27 T cell receptor beta chains from one sample sequenced in a study of shared clonotypes between healthy human individuals. Libraries were prepared by immunoSEQ multiplex PCR; TCRdb keeps only in-frame clonotypes and omits some of them. The sample includes about 92,000 clones, 68% of them seen just once. The sample was memory CD8+ T cells sorted from blood. The sample's subset: CD45RO+ cells pooled with CCR7-negative TemRA cells. The receptors were gathered from a young man in good health.

The chain combines TRBV7-9 with TRBJ2-7, with 9 bases that match TRBD1. The germline CDR1 and CDR2 sequences are SEHNR and FQNEAQ (reference sequence). The CDR3 is 16 residues long. J lost 1 base, V lost 5 bases, and 9 bases had no gene match. Here the CDR3 DNA reads TGTGCCAGCAGCCGACCGGGACAGGGAGGGTCCTACGAGCAGTACTTC. Its translation is CASSRPGQGGSYEQYF.

This chain uses TRBV11-2 with TRBJ2-7; D is perhaps TRBD1 (5 bases). The germline gives CDR1 SGHAT, CDR2 FQNNGV. Trimming shortened V by 1 base and J by 3 bases, and 16 bases separated the two germline ends. This CDR3 has 16 amino acids. CDR3 in DNA: TGTGCCAGCAGCTTAGCGCTACAGGCGAACTACTACGAGCAGTACTTC. Translated, it gives CASSLALQANYYEQYF. Looking up the rest from reference TRBV11-2 and TRBJ2-7 gives the full variable domain: EAGVAQSPRYKIIEKRQSVAFWCNPISGHATLYWYQQILGQGPKLLIQFQNNGVVDDSQLPKDRFSAERLKGVDSTLKIQPAKLEDSAVYLCASSLALQANYYEQYFGPGTRLTVT.

The chain uses TRBV7-9 and TRBJ1-5; D uncertain. Germline loops: CDR1 SEHNR, CDR2 FQNEAQ (reference sequence). CDR3 length equals 14 residues. The V end lost 5 bases, the J end lost 8 bases, and 16 bases lay between the germline ends. The chain's CDR3 is CASSPLGRREPQHF. CDR3 DNA sequence: TGTGCCAGCAGCCCCCTGGGGAGGAGGGAGCCCCAGCATTTT.

The chain has TRBV5-1 and TRBJ1-1; the match to TRBD1 covers 8 bases. J was trimmed by 3 bases and V by 5 bases; bases with no gene match: 6. Per the germline V gene, CDR1 is SGHRS and CDR2 is YFSETQ. The CDR3 length is 14 residues. The CDR3 loop is CASRTGQGYTEAFF. The CDR3 DNA reads TGCGCCAGCAGAACCGGACAGGGCTACACTGAAGCTTTCTTT.

The V and J genes are TRBV19 and TRBJ2-1, with 10 bases that match TRBD1. The germline gives CDR1 LNHDA, CDR2 SQIVND (reference sequence). With 6 bases clipped from V and 7 bases from J, the junction kept 9 bases outside the gene matches. The CDR3 has 15 amino acids. CDR3 nucleotide sequence: TGTGCCAGTAGCCAAGGGACAGGGGTCTGGAATGAGCAGTTCTTC. Translation: CASSQGTGVWNEQFF.

The chain couples TRBV5-1 to TRBJ2-1; D is ambiguous. Germline CDR1 SGHRS, CDR2 YFSETQ. Trimming shortened V by 0 bases and J by 6 bases, and 7 bases separated the two germline ends. This CDR3 has 13 residues. The CDR3 coding sequence is TGCGCCAGCAGCTTGGAGGTGGGCAATGAGCAGTTCTTC. Amino acids: CASSLEVGNEQFF.

The chain joins TRBV7-1 to TRBJ1-2; weak D call: TRBD1 (5 bases). TRBV7-1 is given ORF status, its function remaining uncertain. Trimming pared 5 bases from V and 8 bases from J, leaving 12 bases between. There are 12 residues in the CDR3. The DNA for the CDR3 is TGTGCCAGCAGCCCCAGGACAACCGGCTACACCTTC. Protein product: CASSPRTTGYTF.

About this clone: Different DNA sequences within this sample yield the same CDR3. The chain employs TRBV7-9 and TRBJ1-5; D unclear. V was shortened by 2 bases and J by 0 bases, with 5 bases between the two germline ends. The CDR3 loop spans 14 amino acids. Germline-derived CDR1 and CDR2 are SEHNR and FQNEAQ (reference sequence). The CDR3 region is CASSLPGSNQPQHF. Written as DNA, the CDR3 is TGTGCCAGCAGCTTACCCGGTAGCAATCAGCCCCAGCATTTT.

The chain employs TRBV6-5 and TRBJ2-3; possible D gene TRBD1, 6 bases. Trimming pared 2 bases from V and 5 bases from J, leaving 14 bases between. The germline V gene encodes CDR1 MNHEY and CDR2 SVGAGI. CDR3 length: 15 residues. CDR3 coding DNA: TGTGCCAGCAGTTACACTGGGGACAAGTTAGATACGCAGTATTTT. Translated: CASSYTGDKLDTQYF.

V is TRBV6-4 and J is TRBJ2-3, with TRBD2 matching 7 bases. Trimming removed 4 bases from V and 1 base from J; junction bases left unmatched: 2. CDR1 and CDR2 from the germline V gene are MRHNA and SNTAGT. The CDR3 is 14 amino acids. The CDR3 protein is CASSVRGGTDTQYF. In nucleotides, the CDR3 is TGTGCCAGCAGTGTTCGGGGGGGCACAGATACGCAGTATTTT.

This chain joins TRBV5-1 and TRBJ2-2; TRBD2 aligns across 8 bases. CDR3 length equals 18 residues. Losses at the gene ends were 2 bases for V and 2 bases for J; bases not matched to a gene: 11. The germline CDR1 and CDR2 sequences are SGHRS and YFSETQ. The CDR3 sequence: CASSLLPKSGRNTGELFF. CDR3 bases: TGCGCCAGCAGCTTACTGCCCAAAAGCGGGAGAAACACCGGGGAGCTGTTTTTT. Filled out from reference TRBV5-1 and TRBJ2-2, the complete variable domain reads KAGVTQTPRYLIKTRGQQVTLSCSPISGHRSVSWYQQTPGQGLQFLFEYFSETQRNKGNFPGRFSGRQFSNSRSEMNVSTLELGDSALYLCASSLLPKSGRNTGELFFGEGSRLTVL.

CDR3 bases: TGTGCCAGCAGTTACCTAGCGGAGAACCAAGAGACCCAGTACTTC. Protein sequence: CASSYLAENQETQYF. The V gene is TRBV11-2, the J gene TRBJ2-5, with 7 bases fitting TRBD2. The CDR3 is 15 residues long. CDR1 SGHAT and CDR2 FQNNGV come from the germline V gene. The J segment lost 0 bases and the V segment lost 6 bases, leaving 7 bases of the junction unmatched.

Concerning this clone itself: It is unclear where the CDR3 begins or ends on the DNA, so no DNA is shown, and the CDR3 is as TCRdb lists it. The chain combines TRBV27 with TRBJ2-5; TRBD2, the D gene given by the table, was not confirmed from the DNA. Germline CDR1 and CDR2: MNHEY and SMNVEV (reference sequence). The CDR3 numbers 16 amino acids, ends counted. The chain's CDR3 is CASSSSAGVRQETQYF.

The V and J genes are TRBV28 and TRBJ2-7, with D possibly TRBD2 on 6 matching bases. CDR3 length: 12 amino acids. V lost 8 bases, J lost 4 bases, and 12 bases lay in between. Germline CDR1 reads MDHEN; CDR2 reads SYDVKM. CDR3 coding DNA: TGTGCCAGCTCGGGAGTACAATACGAGCAGTACTTC. As protein: CASSGVQYEQYF. Full variable domain (outside the CDR3, taken from reference TRBV28 and TRBJ2-7): DVKVTQSSRYLVKRTGEKVFLECVQDMDHENMFWYRQDPGLGLRLIYFSYDVKMKEKGDIPEGYSVSREKKERFSLILESASTNQTSMYLCASSGVQYEQYFGPGTRLTVT.

The chain recombines TRBV27 with TRBJ2-7; D perhaps matches TRBD2 (6 bases). The CDR3 length is 20 residues. Per the germline V gene, CDR1 is MNHEY and CDR2 is SMNVEV (reference sequence). V lost 2 bases and J lost 3, with 29 bases in between. CDR3 sequence reads: CASSLGRGTGVELAGYEQYF. The DNA for the CDR3 is TGTGCCAGCAGTTTAGGCCGTGGAACGGGAGTAGAATTGGCGGGCTACGAGCAGTACTTC.

This clone came up a few times. This chain links TRBV7-8 with TRBJ1-1; 7 bases are a match to TRBD1. J gave up 5 bases and V 1 base, and 10 bases lay outside the gene matches. The germline gives CDR1 SGHVS, CDR2 FQNEAQ. The CDR3 is 16 amino acids. CDR3 amino acids: CASSLVLTGKETEAFF. CDR3 nucleotide sequence: TGTGCCAGCAGCTTAGTGTTGACAGGGAAGGAAACTGAAGCTTTCTTT.

The chain links TRBV6-4 to TRBJ2-7; 10 nucleotides line up with TRBD2. This CDR3 spans 17 amino acids. After removal of 2 bases from V and 4 bases from J, the junction contained 11 bases not matched to a gene. The germline V gene encodes CDR1 MRHNA and CDR2 SNTAGT. In DNA form, the CDR3 reads TGTGCCAGCAGTGACAGAAGACGACTAGCGGGCACATACGAGCAGTACTTC. This gives the protein CASSDRRRLAGTYEQYF.

In this sample, this clone turned up once. The chain joins TRBV6-1 to TRBJ2-5, with D perhaps matching TRBD1 (6 bases). V was cut by 2 bases and J by 4 bases, with 11 bases left in between. The CDR3 consists of 14 residues. CDR1 is MNHNS, CDR2 SASEGT, per germline. CDR3 DNA sequence: TGTGCCAGCAGTGAAATCCCAGGGGTAGAGACCCAGTACTTC. This sequence encodes CASSEIPGVETQYF.

The chain carries TRBV5-1 and TRBJ1-5; TRBD1 matches 10 bases. This CDR3 contains 16 residues. Looked up from germline, CDR1 is SGHRS and CDR2 is YFSETQ. J lost 3 bases, V lost 0 bases, and 3 bases had no gene match. CDR3 protein: CASSLGTGGINQPQHF. Written as DNA, the CDR3 is TGCGCCAGCAGCTTGGGGACAGGGGGGATCAATCAGCCCCAGCATTTT.

This clone was observed a handful of times. This rearrangement joins TRBV28 to TRBJ2-3; 9 bases line up with TRBD2. The CDR3 extends over 16 amino acids. The germline V gene encodes CDR1 MDHEN and CDR2 SYDVKM. Trimming at V came to 6 bases and at J to 2 bases, leaving 9 bases not matched to a gene. CDR3 in amino acids: CASRSPTSGNTDTQYF. The CDR3 nucleotides read TGTGCCAGCAGATCTCCGACTAGCGGTAACACAGATACGCAGTATTTT.

The chain links TRBV7-6 to TRBJ2-3; D may be TRBD1 or TRBD2 (5 bases each). The germline CDR1 and CDR2 sequences are SGHVS and FNYEAQ. The CDR3 is 13 amino acids. V was trimmed by 6 bases and J by 2 bases, leaving 9 bases between them. The CDR3 region is CASRGEATDTQYF. Written as DNA, the CDR3 is TGTGCCAGCAGGGGGGAAGCCACAGATACGCAGTATTTT.

The chain recombines TRBV6-5 with TRBJ2-3; tentative D call: TRBD2 (6 bases). The germline gives CDR1 MNHEY, CDR2 SVGAGI. The CDR3 is 14 amino acids. Trimming shortened V by 10 bases and J by 2 bases, and 16 bases separated the two germline ends. CDR3 in amino acids: CATGDSLFTDTQYF. The CDR3 DNA reads TGTGCCACCGGGGACTCCCTATTCACAGATACGCAGTATTTT.

This rearrangement joins TRBV18 to TRBJ1-2, with 7 bases that match TRBD1. The CDR3 contains 13 residues. The V segment lost 4 bases and the J segment 1 base; nucleotides outside the gene matches: 0. Germline-derived CDR1 and CDR2 are KGHSH and LQKENI. CDR3 residues: CASSRDSNYGYTF. The CDR3 DNA follows: TGTGCCAGCTCACGGGACAGTAACTATGGCTACACCTTC.

The rearrangement uses TRBV5-1 and TRBJ1-2; D not certain. This CDR3 region has 14 residues. V gave up 0 bases and J gave up 0 bases, with 6 bases separating them. From germline, CDR1 is SGHRS and CDR2 YFSETQ. This chain's CDR3 is CASSLAGSNYGYTF. CDR3 DNA sequence: TGCGCCAGCAGCTTGGCGGGTTCTAACTATGGCTACACCTTC.

This clone has more than one count but fewer than ten. This chain uses TRBV7-2 with TRBJ2-7; maybe TRBD2 (5 bases). V lost 4 bases to trimming and J lost 3 bases, with 10 bases between them. This CDR3 has 13 amino acids. Germline CDR1 SGHTA, CDR2 FQGNSA. CDR3 coding DNA: TGTGCCAGCAGCTGGACGGGAAGCTACGAGCAGTACTTC. Amino acids: CASSWTGSYEQYF.

This sequence joins TRBV11-2 and TRBJ2-6; possibly TRBD1 or TRBD2 for D (5 bases each). The length of the CDR3 is 16 residues. Trimming stripped 3 bases from V and 0 bases from J, with 9 bases between. Germline V gene lookup returns CDR1 SGHAT and CDR2 FQNNGV. CDR3 in amino acids: CASSFGTFSGANVLTF. CDR3 nucleotide sequence: TGTGCCAGCAGCTTTGGGACCTTCTCTGGGGCCAACGTCCTGACTTTC.

The chain joins TRBV13 to TRBJ2-5, with D tentatively TRBD1 or TRBD2 (5 bases each). Per germline, CDR1 PRHDT and CDR2 FYEKMQ (reference sequence). The CDR3 consists of 18 residues. V lost 3 bases and J 5 bases, leaving 25 bases between the germline ends. CDR3 amino acids: CASSFIGRGASALETQYF. The CDR3 coding sequence is TGTGCCAGCAGCTTTATTGGGCGAGGGGCTTCAGCGTTGGAGACCCAGTACTTC.